This T cell receptor (beta chain) was profiled in a study of OX40 agonist ivuxolimab in advanced cancers. Study context: Checkpoint inhibitors had been given previously to about 40% of patients.

CDR3 length: 17 residues. After removal of 0 bases from V and 3 bases from J, the junction contained 5 bases not matched to a gene. Germline-derived CDR1 and CDR2 are WNHNN and SYGVQD (reference sequence). The table came from immunoSEQ multiplex PCR; TCRdb's copy has only in-frame clones and leaves some out. Of around 130,000 clones in the sample, roughly 93% were seen once. This clone was observed once. This clonotype was obtained from an adult with an advanced solid tumor such as melanoma, head and neck, liver or kidney cancer. The input for sequencing was CD4+ or CD8+ T cells sorted from blood, taken in a trial of the OX40 agonist ivuxolimab. The J gene is TRBJ2-5, the V gene TRBV10-1; 12 bases agree with TRBD2. The CDR3 sequence is CASSESPSGRAEETQYF. CDR3 nucleotide sequence: TGCGCCAGCAGTGAGTCCCCTAGCGGGAGGGCTGAAGAGACCCAGTACTTC.